A single sample gave rise to the 22 T cell receptor beta chains below, sequenced in a study of blood T cell repertoires in COVID-19. Method: immunoSEQ multiplex PCR; TCRdb's copy keeps in-frame clones and lacks some. Of about 140,000 clones in the sample, around 83% were seen once. Sequenced: peripheral blood. These TCRs come from a human donor in a cohort sampled during active COVID-19.

In its sample, this clone was seen a few times. V and J are TRBV27 and TRBJ2-4; TRBD2 is a possible D gene (7 bases). With 5 bases removed from V and 3 bases from J, the gap between germline ends came to 20 bases. Germline V gives CDR1 MNHEY, CDR2 SMNVEV (reference sequence). This CDR3 has 17 residues. The CDR3 region has the DNA TGTGCCAGCAGTCCGACGGGGGGCGGGTTGGTCAAAAACATTCAGTACTTC. This codes for CASSPTGGGLVKNIQYF.

This rearrangement joins TRBV5-4 to TRBJ1-2; 8 bases map to TRBD1. From germline, CDR1 is SGHNT and CDR2 YYREEE (reference sequence). The CDR3 runs to 16 residues. The trim removed 4 bases at V and 3 bases at J, leaving 11 bases unmatched. In DNA form, the CDR3 reads TGTGCCAGCAGCCCAGGGGGCGCCGGTTCGGACTATGGCTACACCTTC. Translated: CASSPGGAGSDYGYTF. Supplemented by reference TRBV5-4 and TRBJ1-2, the full variable domain reads ETGVTQSPTHLIKTRGQQVTLRCSSQSGHNTVSWYQQALGQGPQFIFQYYREEENGRGNFPPRFSGLQFPNYSSELNVNALELDDSALYLCASSPGGAGSDYGYTFGSGTRLTVV.

The chain links TRBV6-5 to TRBJ2-7; TRBD1 matches 7 bases. Per the germline V gene, CDR1 is MNHEY and CDR2 is SVGAGI. The CDR3 has 12 residues. With V trimmed by 8 bases and J by 4 bases, 5 bases remained unmatched. The CDR3 bases are TGTGCCAGCCAACAGGGGACGTACGAGCAGTACTTC. It specifies CASQQGTYEQYF.

V and J are TRBV18 and TRBJ2-7; 13 bases map to TRBD2. Losses at the gene ends were 6 bases for V and 2 bases for J; bases not matched to a gene: 19. Germline V gene sequence: CDR1 KGHSH, CDR2 LQKENI. This CDR3 region has 20 residues. The CDR3 sequence is CASSPIQGLTSGRAPYEQYF. The CDR3 DNA is TGTGCCAGCTCTCCTATACAGGGCCTTACTAGCGGGAGGGCCCCCTACGAGCAGTACTTC.

The V gene is TRBV5-1, the J gene TRBJ1-1, with D unresolved. Germline assignment: CDR1 SGHRS and CDR2 YFSETQ. The CDR3 length is 14 residues. V was shortened by 1 base and J by 4 bases, with 11 bases between the two germline ends. The CDR3 coding sequence is TGCGCCAGCAGCTTGAGAGGTCCTAGCACTGAAGCTTTCTTT. This encodes CASSLRGPSTEAFF. The full variable domain, completed using reference TRBV5-1 and TRBJ1-1, is KAGVTQTPRYLIKTRGQQVTLSCSPISGHRSVSWYQQTPGQGLQFLFEYFSETQRNKGNFPGRFSGRQFSNSRSEMNVSTLELGDSALYLCASSLRGPSTEAFFGQGTRLTVV.

The J gene is TRBJ2-1, the V gene TRBV2; D gene unclear. V lost 5 bases and J 5 bases, leaving 13 bases between the germline ends. The germline V gene encodes CDR1 SNHLY and CDR2 FYNNEI. The CDR3 consists of 14 residues. CDR3 residues: CASSPLLHNNEQFF. The CDR3 coding sequence is TGTGCCAGCAGTCCCCTCCTTCACAACAATGAGCAGTTCTTC.

The chain uses TRBV4-2 and TRBJ1-6; 7 nucleotides agree with TRBD1. CDR3 length: 16 residues. The germline gives CDR1 LGHNA, CDR2 YNFKEQ. After removal of 3 bases from V and 13 bases from J, the junction contained 15 bases not matched to a gene. The CDR3 nucleotides are TGTGCCAGCAGCCAGCGTACCGGGACAGCGTTTGGGCCCCTCCACTTT. It yields the protein CASSQRTGTAFGPLHF.

The rearrangement uses TRBV12-3 or TRBV12-4 and TRBJ2-5; 8 bases fit TRBD1. CDR3 length: 12 residues. With V trimmed by 10 bases and J by 3 bases, 4 bases remained unmatched. CDR3 protein: CATSTGEETQYF. In DNA, the CDR3 is TGTGCCACCTCGACAGGGGAAGAGACCCAGTACTTC.

The V call is TRBV6-5, the J call TRBJ2-5; 8 bases agree with TRBD1. J gave up 5 bases and V 4 bases, and 6 bases lay outside the gene matches. Germline assignment: CDR1 MNHEY and CDR2 SVGAGI. This CDR3 spans 14 amino acids. CDR3 region: CASSSDRAGETQYF. Here the CDR3 DNA reads TGTGCCAGCAGTTCGGACAGGGCCGGCGAGACCCAGTACTTC.

The rearrangement links TRBV11-3 to TRBJ2-3; D remains ambiguous. Germline CDR1 and CDR2: SGHNT and YENEEA. Trimming stripped 5 bases from V and 5 bases from J, with 11 bases between. The CDR3 spans 13 residues. As DNA, the CDR3 is TGTGCCAGCAGCAAGAGGATTGGAGATACGCAGTATTTT. Translation gives CASSKRIGDTQYF.

The V and J genes are TRBV5-4 and TRBJ1-6; 7 positions match TRBD1. This CDR3 is 16 amino acids long. Germline V gene sequence: CDR1 SGHNT, CDR2 YYREEE (reference sequence). V lost 3 bases to trimming and J lost 0 bases; unmatched junction nucleotides: 3. The CDR3 is CASSSGQSSYNSPLHF. Written as DNA, the CDR3 is TGTGCCAGCAGCTCGGGACAGAGCTCCTATAATTCACCCCTCCACTTT.

The rearrangement joins TRBV18 to TRBJ2-1; the match to TRBD2 covers 8 bases. The germline V gene encodes CDR1 KGHSH and CDR2 LQKENI. The ends lost 0 bases at V and 5 bases at J; junction bases unmatched: 12. The CDR3 has 18 residues. The CDR3 nucleotides read TGTGCCAGCTCACCACCGGTGGCTAGCGGGCGGGGAGACAATGAGCAGTTCTTC. It translates to CASSPPVASGRGDNEQFF.

This chain connects TRBV4-1 to TRBJ2-1, with TRBD2 matching over 7 bases. In germline, CDR1 is MGHRA, CDR2 YSYEKL. Trimming took 3 bases from V and 0 from J; bases not matched to a gene: 5. This CDR3 is built from 16 residues. In nucleotides, the CDR3 is TGCGCCAGCAGCCACCCGACTAGCAGCTCCTACAATGAGCAGTTCTTC. It yields the protein CASSHPTSSSYNEQFF.

This clone was counted once. This chain links TRBV5-1 with TRBJ2-7; 9 positions match TRBD1. The trim removed 4 bases at V and 5 bases at J, leaving 4 bases unmatched. This CDR3 has 13 amino acids. Per germline, CDR1 SGHRS and CDR2 YFSETQ. The CDR3 here is CASSRGQGDEQYF. CDR3 bases: TGCGCCAGCAGCAGGGGACAGGGAGACGAGCAGTACTTC.

The table lists this clone with a count of one. This chain links TRBV18 with TRBJ2-7; D gene unclear. There are 14 residues in the CDR3. V dropped 6 bases and J dropped 6 bases, with 18 bases sitting between them. In germline, CDR1 is KGHSH, CDR2 LQKENI. The CDR3 spells CASSLSSVPGEQYF. The CDR3, as DNA: TGTGCCAGCTCTCTTTCTTCCGTCCCGGGCGAGCAGTACTTC. The variable domain in full, completed from reference TRBV18 and TRBJ2-7, reads NAGVMQNPRHLVRRRGQEARLRCSPMKGHSHVYWYRQLPEEGLKFMVYLQKENIIDESGMPKERFSAEFPKEGPSILRIQQVVRGDSAAYFCASSLSSVPGEQYFGPGTRLTVT.

The chain employs TRBV28 and TRBJ2-5, with D possibly being TRBD1 (6 bases). V was clipped by 4 bases and J by 2 bases, with 14 bases between them. The CDR3 sequence is 15 residues long. CDR1 is MDHEN, CDR2 SYDVKM, per germline. CDR3 loop: CASSSRTDFQETQYF. The DNA for the CDR3 is TGTGCCAGCAGTTCGCGGACAGATTTTCAAGAGACCCAGTACTTC.

A remark on this clone: Sequence at one end of the junction differs from germline and may be a read error. The chain joins TRBV2 to TRBJ2-5, with 11 bases matching TRBD2. The length of the CDR3 is 19 residues. Per germline, CDR1 SNHLY and CDR2 FYNNEI. The CDR3 loop is CASNERGAILAGGKETQYF. CDR3 nucleotide sequence: TGTGCCAGCAATGAACGGGGAGCGATCCTAGCGGGAGGTAAAGAGACCCAGTACTTC.

V and J are TRBV5-8 and TRBJ2-2; the match to TRBD2 covers 12 bases. V gave up 3 bases and J gave up 4 bases; unmatched junction bases: 7. CDR3 length: 17 residues. CDR1 and CDR2 from the germline V gene are SGHTS and YDEGEE. The CDR3 nucleotides read TGTGCCAGCAGCTGGGGGCGACTAGCGGGAGTCACCGGGGAGCTGTTTTTT. This translates into CASSWGRLAGVTGELFF.

V and J are TRBV6-5 and TRBJ2-6, with D maybe TRBD2 (5 bases). Germline values: CDR1 MNHEY, CDR2 SVGAGI. The V end lost 6 bases, the J end lost 1 base, and 10 bases lay between the germline ends. The CDR3 has 15 amino acids. The CDR3 region has the DNA TGTGCCAGCAGCCCGGGCGGGTCTGGGGCCAACGTCCTGACTTTC. It specifies CASSPGGSGANVLTF.

This rearrangement joins TRBV27 to TRBJ1-2; TRBD1 might be the D (6 bases). This CDR3 contains 13 residues. Germline-derived CDR1 and CDR2 are MNHEY and SMNVEV (reference sequence). V lost 6 bases to trimming and J lost 4 bases, with 12 bases between them. The CDR3 here is CASREDRRYGYTF. Written as DNA, the CDR3 is TGTGCCAGCAGGGAGGACAGACGCTATGGCTACACCTTC.

This clone was found once. This rearrangement joins TRBV19 to TRBJ2-1, with no clear D. The CDR3 loop spans 12 amino acids. Trimming stripped 5 bases from V and 2 bases from J, with 4 bases between. Germline CDR1 and CDR2: LNHDA and SQIVND (reference sequence). The CDR3 bases are TGTGCCAGTAGTTCAGCCTACAATGAGCAGTTCTTC. Encoded protein: CASSSAYNEQFF.

This chain uses TRBV7-6 with TRBJ2-1; TRBD2 matches at 7 bases. Germline assignment: CDR1 SGHVS and CDR2 FNYEAQ. V lost 8 bases, J lost 6 bases, and 7 bases stayed unmatched. This CDR3 has 13 residues. This CDR3 reads CASGAGVGNEQFF. In DNA form, the CDR3 reads TGTGCCAGCGGTGCGGGAGTAGGCAATGAGCAGTTCTTC.